This TCR beta chain emerged from a study of cytomegalovirus exposure and HLA in healthy donors. As to this clone: Antigen: not known.

General study results and limits: Previous analysis showed most TCR beta V segments were productive about 87% or about 30% of the time.

Vbeta (60) and Jbeta (13) primers were used in the PCR. Assay used: immunoSEQ multiplex PCR; TCRdb lists only in-frame clones, some missing. The sample has 150,000 or so clones, more than 75% seen once; the top ten hold more than 2%. The CDR3 length is 13 residues. The junction had 3 bases not matched to a gene; V was cut back by 4 bases and J by 7 bases. Germline CDR1 and CDR2: LGHNA and YNFKEQ. The sequencing input was PBMCs. V usage is TRBV4-2 and J usage is TRBJ1-2; 10 bases agree with TRBD1. The TCR originated in a man between 18 and 29 years old in good health and CMV-seropositive. In DNA form, the CDR3 reads TGTGCCAGCAGCCCTGGGACAGGGGCTGGCTACACCTTC. Amino acids: CASSPGTGAGYTF.